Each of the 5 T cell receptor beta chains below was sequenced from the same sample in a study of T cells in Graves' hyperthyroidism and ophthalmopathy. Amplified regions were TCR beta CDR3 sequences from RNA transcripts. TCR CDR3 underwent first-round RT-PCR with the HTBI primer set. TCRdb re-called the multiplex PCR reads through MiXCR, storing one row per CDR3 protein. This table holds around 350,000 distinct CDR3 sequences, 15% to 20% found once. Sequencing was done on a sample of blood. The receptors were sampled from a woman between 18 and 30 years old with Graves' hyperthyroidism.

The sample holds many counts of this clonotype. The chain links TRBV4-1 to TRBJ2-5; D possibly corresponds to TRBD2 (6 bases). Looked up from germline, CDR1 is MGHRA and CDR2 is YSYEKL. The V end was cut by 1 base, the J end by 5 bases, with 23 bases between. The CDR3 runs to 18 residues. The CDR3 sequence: CASSQGRRVAAVGETQYF. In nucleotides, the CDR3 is TGCGCCAGCAGCCAAGGCAGGAGGGTAGCTGCGGTGGGGGAGACCCAGTACTTC.

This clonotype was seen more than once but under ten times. The CDR3 sequence: CASSHRDTYGYTF. The CDR3 nucleotides read TGTGCCAGCAGTCACAGGGACACCTATGGCTACACCTTC. The gene calls are TRBV6-2 or TRBV6-3 and TRBJ1-2; D perhaps matches TRBD1 (6 bases). This CDR3 has 13 amino acids. V lost 5 bases to trimming and J lost 4 bases, with 11 bases between them. The V gene's germline CDR1 is MNHEY and CDR2 SVGEGT.

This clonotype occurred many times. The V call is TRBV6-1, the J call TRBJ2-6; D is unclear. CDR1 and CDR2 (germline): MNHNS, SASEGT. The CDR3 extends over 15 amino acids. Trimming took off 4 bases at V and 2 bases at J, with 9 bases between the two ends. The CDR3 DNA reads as TGTGCCAGCAGTGCCACAGCCCCTGGGGCCAACGTCCTGACTTTC. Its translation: CASSATAPGANVLTF.

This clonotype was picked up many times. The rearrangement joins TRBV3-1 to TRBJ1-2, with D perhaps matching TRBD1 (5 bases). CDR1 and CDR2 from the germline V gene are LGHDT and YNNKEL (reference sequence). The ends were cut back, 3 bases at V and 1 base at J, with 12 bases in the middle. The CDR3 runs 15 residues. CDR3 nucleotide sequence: TGTGCCAGCAGCCACGCGGGACGTAGTAACTATGGCTACACCTTC. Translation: CASSHAGRSNYGYTF.

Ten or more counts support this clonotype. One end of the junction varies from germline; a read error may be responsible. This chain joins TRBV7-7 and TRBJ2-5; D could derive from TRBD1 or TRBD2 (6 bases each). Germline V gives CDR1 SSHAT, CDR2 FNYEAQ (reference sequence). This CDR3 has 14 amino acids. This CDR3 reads CASSFGRGEETQYF. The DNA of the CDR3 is TGTGCTAGCAGCTTTGGAAGGGGGGAAGAGACCCAGTACTTC. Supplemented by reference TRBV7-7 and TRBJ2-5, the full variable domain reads GAGVSQSPRYKVTKRGQDVTLRCDPISSHATLYWYQQALGQGPEFLTYFNYEAQPDKSGLPSDRFSAERPEGSISTLTIQRTEQRDSAMYRCASSFGRGEETQYFGPGTRLLVL.